Following are 9 T cell receptor beta chains from one sample sequenced in a study of T-cell memory formation after mild COVID-19 listed by TCRdb under 2021. The receptor library was made with 5' RACE. The data were produced on an Illumina NovaSeq 6000. The public reads were run again by TCRdb, first through fastp at Q25 and then through MiXCR, and only productive beta chains were kept. Rows with a matching CDR3 protein are joined into one entry that keeps the most common DNA and genes. The sample includes a few hundred thousand distinct CDR3 sequences, with 20% to 25% observed a single time. Jointly, the top ten make up 8.5% to 9% of the sample. The sample taken for sequencing was PBMCs or a T cell subset sorted from them (not recorded which). Receptors were obtained from an adult woman who had mild COVID-19 (a few samples of this study predate the infection). The sample titles of this study are shuffled in the database, so cell type and time point are left out; the donor was told from shared clones.

This clonotype has just one count. This chain connects TRBV3-1 to TRBJ2-3; TRBD2 matches 8 bases. V was clipped by 1 base and J by 5 bases; unmatched bases: 8. The CDR3 totals 16 residues. CDR1 is LGHDT, CDR2 YNNKEL, per germline (reference sequence). As DNA, the CDR3 is TGTGCCAGCAGCCAAGTATCCGCGGGAGGAATAGATACGCAGTATTTT. It yields the protein CASSQVSAGGIDTQYF.

The chain uses TRBV11-2 and TRBJ2-3, with a tentative D call TRBD2 (5 bases). The germline gives CDR1 SGHAT, CDR2 FQNNGV. The V end lost 1 base, the J end lost 0 bases, and 14 bases lay between the germline ends. This CDR3 has 17 amino acids. The CDR3 here is CASSLVPGGPSTDTQYF. CDR3 bases: TGTGCCAGCAGCTTAGTCCCAGGAGGACCAAGCACAGATACGCAGTATTTT.

DNA of the CDR3: TGTGCCAGCAGCTCGGGACTAGCGGTTGGTAAGCAGTTCTTC. This translates into CASSSGLAVGKQFF. This chain joins TRBV11-2 and TRBJ2-1, with 11 bases matching TRBD2. The CDR3 is made up of 14 amino acids. Trimming removed 4 bases from V and 11 bases from J; junction bases left unmatched: 7. Germline values: CDR1 SGHAT, CDR2 FQNNGV.

The chain couples TRBV7-9 to TRBJ1-1; the D is unclear. CDR3 length equals 13 residues. Germline CDR1 reads SEHNR; CDR2 reads FQNEAQ (reference sequence). V lost 4 bases, J lost 4 bases, and 10 bases lay in between. The CDR3 nucleotides read TGTGCCAGCAGCTCGCCTCAGGCCACTGAAGCTTTCTTT. It is translated as CASSSPQATEAFF. Complete variable domain (other parts from reference TRBV7-9 and TRBJ1-1): DTGVSQNPRHKITKRGQNVTFRCDPISEHNRLYWYRQTLGQGPEFLTYFQNEAQLEKSRLLSDRFSAERPKGSFSTLEIQRTEQGDSAMYLCASSSPQATEAFFGQGTRLTVV.

V is TRBV11-3 and J is TRBJ2-1; D might be TRBD1 or TRBD2, each matching 5 bases. CDR1 is SGHNT and CDR2 is YENEEA in the germline V gene. This CDR3 spans 16 amino acids. V shed 5 bases and J shed 4 bases, with 18 bases lying between them. CDR3 loop: CASSVSGTELYNEQFF. CDR3 bases: TGTGCCAGCAGCGTATCCGGGACGGAACTTTACAATGAGCAGTTCTTC.

The V and J genes are TRBV20-1 and TRBJ1-1, with 7 bases aligning to TRBD1. Unmatched junction bases numbered 5, after V lost 0 bases and J lost 1 base. The CDR3 covers 15 residues. Germline V gene data show CDR1 as DFQATT and CDR2 as SNEGSKA (reference sequence). The CDR3 DNA reads TGCAGTGCTAGAGACCCGGGACAGCCGAACACTGAAGCTTTCTTT. Residues: CSARDPGQPNTEAFF.

The rearrangement links TRBV6-5 to TRBJ2-7; 8 nucleotides align to TRBD2. CDR1 and CDR2 (germline): MNHEY, SVGAGI. This CDR3 region has 16 residues. The ends lost 0 bases at V and 1 base at J; junction bases unmatched: 5. CDR3 residues: CASSYSEAGVSYEQYF. CDR3 in DNA: TGTGCCAGCAGTTACTCAGAAGCGGGAGTGTCCTACGAGCAGTACTTC.

This clonotype was recorded at least ten times. The rearrangement joins TRBV18 to TRBJ1-5; D is unresolved. CDR1 is KGHSH and CDR2 is LQKENI in the germline V gene. The CDR3 is 13 residues long. Trimming cost V 3 bases and J 6 bases, with 9 bases left between them. The CDR3 is CASSPGFLQPQHF. DNA of the CDR3: TGTGCCAGCTCACCTGGGTTTCTTCAGCCCCAGCATTTT.

The rearrangement links TRBV5-1 to TRBJ2-3; D is ambiguous. Trimming took 1 base from V and 0 from J, leaving 9 bases between them. CDR1 and CDR2 from the germline V gene are SGHRS and YFSETQ. The CDR3 sequence is 15 residues long. The CDR3 coding sequence is TGCGCCAGCAGCTTGTTTAGGCAGAGCACAGATACGCAGTATTTT. Residues: CASSLFRQSTDTQYF. The variable domain in full, completed from reference TRBV5-1 and TRBJ2-3, reads KAGVTQTPRYLIKTRGQQVTLSCSPISGHRSVSWYQQTPGQGLQFLFEYFSETQRNKGNFPGRFSGRQFSNSRSEMNVSTLELGDSALYLCASSLFRQSTDTQYFGPGTRLTVL.